Below are 6 T cell receptor beta chains sequenced from a single sample in a study of OX40 agonist ivuxolimab in advanced cancers. The protocol used for the library was the immunoSEQ multiplex PCR assay. Sourced from immuneACCESS, this table was stored by TCRdb with only in-frame sequences that have V and J called. A share of the clones is absent; for the studies checked, an unresolved V gene accounts for under half, and the remainder has no known explanation. Present in this sample are about 99,000 clones, roughly 95% of which were seen just once. The top ten constitute around 0.17% of the sample. Sequencing used CD4+ or CD8+ T cells sorted from blood, obtained in a trial of the OX40 agonist ivuxolimab. All receptors come from an adult with an advanced solid tumor such as melanoma, head and neck, liver or kidney cancer.

The chain links TRBV28 to TRBJ1-2, with 9 bases lining up with TRBD1. The CDR3 sequence is 15 residues long. Germline values: CDR1 MDHEN, CDR2 SYDVKM. V dropped 5 bases and J dropped 6; count of bases not matched to a gene: 10. The CDR3 protein is CASSAHRGPRDGYTF. DNA for the CDR3: TGTGCCAGCAGTGCCCACAGGGGGCCCAGAGATGGCTACACCTTC.

This clone has only a few counts. The chain combines TRBV9 with TRBJ1-3, with D possibly matching TRBD1 (5 bases). V was pared by 6 bases and J by 4 bases, with 8 bases between. CDR1 and CDR2 (germline): SGDLS, YYNGEE. The CDR3 runs 12 residues. CDR3 sequence (DNA): TGTGCCAGCATGGGGGAAGGAAACACCATATATTTT. Residues: CASMGEGNTIYF.

In its sample, this clone was seen a few times. The chain recombines TRBV9 with TRBJ1-3; tentative D call: TRBD1 (5 bases). Germline V gene lookup returns CDR1 SGDLS and CDR2 YYNGEE. V was pared by 0 bases and J by 3 bases, with 10 bases between. The length of the CDR3 is 15 residues. The CDR3 nucleotides read TGTGCCAGCAGCGTAGCTTTCGGGGGTGGAAACACCATATATTTT. Encoded protein: CASSVAFGGGNTIYF.

The chain employs TRBV6-5 and TRBJ1-1, with D perhaps TRBD1 (5 bases). Deletions cut 4 bases from V and 6 bases from J, with 18 bases between. Germline V gives CDR1 MNHEY, CDR2 SVGAGI. CDR3 length: 15 residues. In DNA form, the CDR3 reads TGTGCCAGCAGTTTATCGGGGGGGTTGGTAGCTGAAGCTTTCTTT. Protein product: CASSLSGGLVAEAFF.

This chain uses TRBV13 with TRBJ1-2; D might be TRBD1 (6 bases). The germline V and J ends were trimmed by 2 bases and 7 bases, with 20 bases remaining between them. CDR1 and CDR2 from the germline V gene are PRHDT and FYEKMQ (reference sequence). This CDR3 comprises 16 residues. The chain's CDR3 is CASSLKAGRGESGYTF. The CDR3 bases are TGTGCCAGCAGCTTAAAGGCAGGCAGGGGAGAAAGTGGCTACACCTTC.

The V and J genes are TRBV9 and TRBJ1-2, with D possibly being TRBD1 (5 bases). CDR3 length: 15 residues. V lost 4 bases and J lost 4, with 17 bases in between. Germline values: CDR1 SGDLS, CDR2 YYNGEE. As DNA, the CDR3 is TGTGCCAGCAGCTTGGGGCAGGGCCTAGTCTATGGCTACACCTTC. It yields the protein CASSLGQGLVYGYTF.